This TCR beta chain was identified during a study of T-cell reconstitution after alpha-beta-depleted transplantation in children. Using unique molecular identifiers, the investigators prepared the TCRbeta library. TCRdb independently ran MiXCR on the PCR reads; one entry per CDR3 protein. The sample has fewer than 120,000 distinct CDR3 sequences, approximately 10% seen once. This clonotype was counted at least ten times. V was shortened by 4 bases and J by 4 bases, with 19 bases between the two germline ends. The CDR3 consists of 16 residues. Germline V lookup: CDR1 KGHSH, CDR2 LQKENI. The chain recombines TRBV18 with TRBJ1-1; D is undetermined. Sample: PBMCs from the stem cell graft donor, taken from the stem cell graft. The origin of this receptor is a human donor who donated a stem cell graft to a child with acute lymphoblastic leukemia. The DNA for the CDR3 is TGTGCCAGCTCACGCCTCCCCCCTGGAGGGAGCACTGAAGCTTTCTTT. Protein sequence: CASSRLPPGGSTEAFF.